Each of the 23 T cell receptor beta chains below was sequenced from the same sample in a study of blood T cell repertoires in COVID-19. Profiled with immunoSEQ multiplex PCR; TCRdb holds only in-frame clones, not every one. The table lists about 200,000 clones, 70% to 90% of them singletons, with about 22% in the top ten. The sample taken for sequencing was peripheral blood. The receptors were sampled from a man aged 55 to 70 with active or convalescent COVID-19.

This chain uses TRBV9 with TRBJ2-7; TRBD1 might be the D (5 bases). The CDR3 extends over 14 amino acids. Germline V CDR1 and CDR2: SGDLS, YYNGEE. Trimming cost V 0 bases and J 3 bases, with 10 bases left between them. The CDR3 here is CASSVGTGNYEQYF. In DNA form, the CDR3 reads TGTGCCAGCAGCGTAGGTACAGGTAACTACGAGCAGTACTTC.

The J gene is TRBJ1-5, the V gene TRBV4-1; the D gene is possibly TRBD1 (5 bases). The CDR3 contains 16 residues. The germline V and J ends were trimmed by 0 bases and 1 base, with 10 bases remaining between them. CDR1 is MGHRA, CDR2 YSYEKL, per germline. The CDR3 spells CASSQEARASNQPQHF. For the CDR3, the DNA is TGCGCCAGCAGCCAAGAGGCCAGGGCGAGCAATCAGCCCCAGCATTTT.

CDR3 residues: CASIRGYQETQYF. CDR3 DNA sequence: TGTGCCAGCATCAGGGGGTACCAAGAGACCCAGTACTTC. The J gene is TRBJ2-5, the V gene TRBV2, with 7 bases lining up with TRBD1. The length of the CDR3 is 13 residues. After removal of 7 bases from V and 0 bases from J, the junction contained 2 bases not matched to a gene. Looked up from germline, CDR1 is SNHLY and CDR2 is FYNNEI. Filled out from reference TRBV2 and TRBJ2-5, the complete variable domain reads EPEVTQTPSHQVTQMGQEVILRCVPISNHLYFYWYRQILGQKVEFLVSFYNNEISEKSEIFDDQFSVERPDGSNFTLKIRSTKLEDSAMYFCASIRGYQETQYFGPGTRLLVL.

This clone came up once. V is TRBV9 and J is TRBJ1-1, with 9 bases lining up with TRBD1. The J segment lost 6 bases and the V segment lost 0 bases, leaving 9 bases of the junction unmatched. Germline V CDR1 and CDR2: SGDLS, YYNGEE. CDR3 length: 16 amino acids. The CDR3 here is CASSVEGQGGLAEAFF. The DNA for the CDR3 is TGTGCCAGCAGCGTAGAGGGACAGGGTGGCCTAGCTGAAGCTTTCTTT.

The CDR3 nucleotides are TGTGCCAGCACCATCGCAAGGGTAGCGGGGACAGATACGCAGTATTTT. Translating it yields CASTIARVAGTDTQYF. The chain is built from TRBV5-4 and TRBJ2-3; 8 positions match TRBD2. Germline V CDR1 and CDR2: SGHNT, YYREEE (reference sequence). CDR3 length: 16 residues. J lost 3 bases, V lost 6 bases, and 12 bases had no gene match.

This chain links TRBV2 with TRBJ1-5; 7 bases agree with TRBD1. The CDR3 is 16 residues long. V lost 6 bases, J lost 5 bases, and 13 bases stayed unmatched. In germline, CDR1 is SNHLY, CDR2 FYNNEI. CDR3 nucleotides: TGTGCCAGCAGCCAAAATCCCCGGGACAGTGATCAGCCCCAGCATTTT. This encodes CASSQNPRDSDQPQHF.

The gene calls are TRBV15 and TRBJ2-7; TRBD1 agrees at 7 bases. The CDR3 consists of 15 residues. Germline V CDR1 and CDR2: LNHNV, YYDKDF (reference sequence). V shed 1 base, J shed 1 base, and the junction held 4 bases outside the gene matches. Here the CDR3 reads CATSRGTGASYEQYF. The CDR3 DNA reads as TGTGCCACCAGCAGAGGTACAGGGGCTTCCTACGAGCAGTACTTC.

This chain uses TRBV2 with TRBJ2-7; tentatively, D is TRBD2 (5 bases). Germline CDR1 SNHLY, CDR2 FYNNEI. The CDR3 loop spans 11 amino acids. Trimming took off 6 bases at V and 4 bases at J, with 7 bases between the two ends. CDR3 coding DNA: TGTGCCAGCAGCGGAGGATACGAGCAGTACTTC. Its protein product is CASSGGYEQYF.

The rearrangement links TRBV18 to TRBJ1-1, with 9 bases identical to TRBD1. V lost 6 bases to trimming and J lost 3 bases; unmatched junction nucleotides: 2. Germline-derived CDR1 and CDR2 are KGHSH and LQKENI. This CDR3 has 13 amino acids. The CDR3 sequence: CASSRQGDTEAFF. CDR3 nucleotide sequence: TGTGCCAGCTCCCGACAGGGGGACACTGAAGCTTTCTTT.

CDR3 region: CASSEQPLRGYTF. The CDR3 bases are TGTGCCAGCAGTGAACAACCCCTCCGGGGCTACACCTTC. The chain has TRBV2 and TRBJ1-2; D gene unclear. Germline CDR1 is SNHLY and CDR2 is FYNNEI. The V end was cut by 2 bases, the J end by 8 bases, with 12 bases between. The CDR3 is 13 residues long.

This sequence joins TRBV30 and TRBJ1-1; D is unclear. V was pared by 0 bases and J by 2 bases, with 13 bases between. The CDR3 has 15 residues. Germline values: CDR1 GTSNPN, CDR2 SVGIG (reference sequence). The CDR3 DNA sequence: TGTGCCTGGAGTGTTCTAGGATTCTCTAACACTGAAGCTTTCTTT. This codes for CAWSVLGFSNTEAFF. Supplemented by reference TRBV30 and TRBJ1-1, the full variable domain reads SQTIHQWPATLVQPVGSPLSLECTVEGTSNPNLYWYRQAAGRGLQLLFYSVGIGQISSEVPQNLSASRPQDRQFILSSKKLLLSDSGFYLCAWSVLGFSNTEAFFGQGTRLTVV.

V gene TRBV6-6 combines with J gene TRBJ1-5; 7 bases match TRBD1. Looked up from germline, CDR1 is MNHNY and CDR2 is SVGAGI (reference sequence). The V gene end was trimmed by 4 bases and the J gene end by 4 bases; junction bases not matched to a gene: 7. The CDR3 is 15 amino acids. The CDR3 coding sequence is TGTGCCAGCAGTTCGGGGACAGCGAGTAATCAGCCCCAGCATTTT. Residues: CASSSGTASNQPQHF.

The chain links TRBV5-5 to TRBJ2-3; a weak D match, TRBD1 (5 bases). The CDR3 extends over 15 amino acids. Germline V gives CDR1 SGHKS, CDR2 YYEKEE (reference sequence). Trimming removed 0 bases at V and 2 bases at J, with 10 bases between. DNA of the CDR3: TGTGCCAGCAGCTTGGCGGCAGGGAACACAGATACGCAGTATTTT. Its protein is CASSLAAGNTDTQYF.

This clone was seen only a few times. The rearrangement joins TRBV7-6 to TRBJ2-7; 10 nucleotides align to TRBD2. The CDR3 is made up of 15 amino acids. The V and J ends lost 5 bases and 6 bases, in that order; junction bases with no gene match: 10. The V gene's germline CDR1 is SGHVS and CDR2 FNYEAQ. The CDR3 DNA sequence: TGTGCCAGCAGCCCGCAGTCTAGCGGGGGTAGCGAGCAGTACTTC. Translated, it gives CASSPQSSGGSEQYF.

This clone came up a few times. This chain connects TRBV2 to TRBJ1-5; 8 positions match TRBD1. Losses at the gene ends were 6 bases for V and 2 bases for J; bases not matched to a gene: 6. Looked up from germline, CDR1 is SNHLY and CDR2 is FYNNEI. The CDR3 is 15 amino acids. The CDR3 is CASSARGRGNQPQHF. The DNA of the CDR3 is TGTGCCAGCAGCGCCAGGGGGCGCGGCAATCAGCCCCAGCATTTT.

This clone was found once. This chain connects TRBV21-1 to TRBJ2-7; the table's D gene call, TRBD1, was not cross checked with the DNA. TRBV21-1 is reported as a pseudogene. This CDR3 spans 12 amino acids. CDR3 in amino acids: CASSKVHYEQYF. CDR3 sequence (DNA): TGTGCCAGCAGCAAAGTTCACTACGAGCAGTACTTC.

The chain links TRBV6-1 to TRBJ1-3, with 7 bases fitting TRBD1. The germline gives CDR1 MNHNS, CDR2 SASEGT. V lost 2 bases, J lost 0 bases, and 7 bases stayed unmatched. The CDR3 contains 17 residues. CDR3 loop: CASSELSGTVSGNTIYF. CDR3 sequence (DNA): TGTGCCAGCAGTGAACTTTCCGGGACAGTCTCTGGAAACACCATATATTTT.

This rearrangement joins TRBV6-6 to TRBJ1-1; D is unresolved. The germline V gene has CDR1 MNHNY and CDR2 SVGAGI (reference sequence). Trimming removed 7 bases at V and 1 base at J, with 10 bases between. This CDR3 has 13 amino acids. The CDR3 DNA is TGTGCCAGCACCTACCAAGCGAACACTGAAGCTTTCTTT. Amino acids: CASTYQANTEAFF.

This clone has just one count. J is TRBJ1-2 and V is TRBV12-3 or TRBV12-4; no definite D call. Deletions cut 1 base from V and 8 bases from J, with 11 bases between. The CDR3 sequence is 13 residues long. CDR3 loop: CASSLESRGGYTF. The DNA for the CDR3 is TGTGCCAGCAGTTTAGAATCCCGAGGAGGCTACACCTTC.

The rearrangement uses TRBV2 and TRBJ1-3, with 7 bases aligning to TRBD1. Germline loops: CDR1 SNHLY, CDR2 FYNNEI. With 6 bases clipped from V and 4 bases from J, the junction kept 12 bases outside the gene matches. The CDR3 is 16 residues long. CDR3 DNA: TGTGCCAGCAGCCCACAGGGGTTGGTGGGAGGAAACACCATATATTTT. Translated, it gives CASSPQGLVGGNTIYF.

The V and J genes are TRBV19 and TRBJ2-5; 7 positions agree with TRBD1. The CDR3 contains 15 residues. After removal of 5 bases from V and 4 bases from J, the junction contained 10 bases not matched to a gene. Germline V lookup: CDR1 LNHDA, CDR2 SQIVND (reference sequence). The CDR3 coding sequence is TGTGCCAGTAGTGTCCCACAGGGGATGGTAGAGACCCAGTACTTC. It is translated as CASSVPQGMVETQYF.

J is TRBJ1-6 and V is TRBV3-1 (or the pseudogene TRBV3-2); TRBD1 might be the D (6 bases). Germline V CDR1 and CDR2: LGHDT, YNNKEL (reference sequence). V was clipped by 4 bases and J by 6 bases, with 13 bases between them. This CDR3 has 15 amino acids. CDR3 DNA: TGTGCCAGCAGCCCTACGGGGGGCATTAATTCACCCCTCCACTTT. Protein sequence: CASSPTGGINSPLHF.

V usage is TRBV29-1 and J usage is TRBJ2-3; 7 bases map to TRBD2. The CDR3 has 18 residues. The germline V gene has CDR1 SQVTM and CDR2 ANQGSEA. Trimming cost V 1 base and J 8 bases; bases outside gene matches: 21. The CDR3 reads CSVEVGLMLAVAQGTQYF. The CDR3 bases are TGCAGCGTTGAAGTGGGCCTTATGCTAGCGGTCGCCCAGGGTACGCAGTATTTT.